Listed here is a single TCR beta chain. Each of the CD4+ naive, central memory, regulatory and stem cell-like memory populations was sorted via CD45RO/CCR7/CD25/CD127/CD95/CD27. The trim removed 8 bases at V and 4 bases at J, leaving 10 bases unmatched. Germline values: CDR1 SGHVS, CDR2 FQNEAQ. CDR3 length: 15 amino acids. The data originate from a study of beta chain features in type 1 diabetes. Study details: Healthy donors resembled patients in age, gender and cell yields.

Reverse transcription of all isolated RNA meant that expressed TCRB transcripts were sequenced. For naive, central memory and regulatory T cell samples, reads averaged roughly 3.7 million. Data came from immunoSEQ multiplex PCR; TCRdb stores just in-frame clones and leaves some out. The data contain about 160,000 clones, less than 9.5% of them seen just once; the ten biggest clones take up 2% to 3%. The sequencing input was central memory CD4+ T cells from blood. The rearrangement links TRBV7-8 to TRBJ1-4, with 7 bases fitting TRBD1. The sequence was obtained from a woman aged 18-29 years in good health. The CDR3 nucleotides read TGTGCCAGCGCGCCGACAGGGTTGGATAATGAAAAACTGTTTTTT. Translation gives CASAPTGLDNEKLFF.